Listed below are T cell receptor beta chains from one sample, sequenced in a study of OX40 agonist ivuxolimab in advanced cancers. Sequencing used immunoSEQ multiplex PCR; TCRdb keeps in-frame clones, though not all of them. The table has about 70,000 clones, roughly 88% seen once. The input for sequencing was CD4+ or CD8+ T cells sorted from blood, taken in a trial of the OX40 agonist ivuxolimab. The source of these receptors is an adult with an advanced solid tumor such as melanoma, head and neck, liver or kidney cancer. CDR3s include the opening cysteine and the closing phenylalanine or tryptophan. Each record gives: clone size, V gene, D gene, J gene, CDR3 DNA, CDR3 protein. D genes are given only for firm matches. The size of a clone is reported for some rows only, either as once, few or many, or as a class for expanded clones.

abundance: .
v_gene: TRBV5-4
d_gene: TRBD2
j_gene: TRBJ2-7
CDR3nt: TGTGCCAGCAGCCCGGGACTAGCGGGAGCTGGAAACGAGCAGTACTTC
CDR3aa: CASSPGLAGAGNEQYF

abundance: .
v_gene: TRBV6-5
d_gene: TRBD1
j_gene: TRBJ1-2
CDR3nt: TGTGCCAGCAGTTATACGACAGGGTCGTATGGCTACACCTTC
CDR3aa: CASSYTTGSYGYTF

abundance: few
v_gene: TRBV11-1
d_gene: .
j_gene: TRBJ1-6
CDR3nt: TGTGCCAGCAGCTTACCGGGACATTCACCCCTCCACTTT
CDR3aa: CASSLPGHSPLHF

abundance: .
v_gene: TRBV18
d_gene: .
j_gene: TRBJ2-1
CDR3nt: TGTGCCAGCTCCCGGATAAGTCTGAGACTAGTGGGGAATGAGCAGTTCTTC
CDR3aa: CASSRISLRLVGNEQFF

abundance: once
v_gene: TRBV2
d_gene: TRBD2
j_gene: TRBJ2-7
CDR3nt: TGTGCCAGCAGGGACCTAGCGGGGGGGCCAGGCGAGCAGTACTTC
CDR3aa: CASRDLAGGPGEQYF

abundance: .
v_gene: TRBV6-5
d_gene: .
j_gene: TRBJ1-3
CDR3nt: TGTGCCACTAGGCAGCCGCTCTCTGGAAACACCATATATTTT
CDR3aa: CATRQPLSGNTIYF

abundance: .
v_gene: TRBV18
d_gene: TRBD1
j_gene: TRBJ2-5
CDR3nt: TGTGCCAGCTCACCAGGCAGGGGGTCACAAGAGACCCAGTACTTC
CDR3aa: CASSPGRGSQETQYF

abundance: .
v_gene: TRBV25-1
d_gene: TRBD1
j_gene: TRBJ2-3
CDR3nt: TGTGCCAGCAGTCCCAGACAGGGCATAGGCACAGATACGCAGTATTTT
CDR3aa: CASSPRQGIGTDTQYF

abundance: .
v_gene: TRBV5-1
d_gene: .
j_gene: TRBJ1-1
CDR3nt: TGCGCCAGCAGCCCCGGGACGGTGAACACTGAAGCTTTCTTT
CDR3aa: CASSPGTVNTEAFF

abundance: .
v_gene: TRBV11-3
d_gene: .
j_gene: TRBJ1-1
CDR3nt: TGTGCCAGCAGCTTAGGGGGGGATCTCACTGAAGCTTTCTTT
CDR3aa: CASSLGGDLTEAFF

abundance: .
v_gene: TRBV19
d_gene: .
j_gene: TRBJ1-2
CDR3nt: TGTGCCAGTAGTGGAGAGGACAGATTCTATGGCTACACCTTC
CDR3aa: CASSGEDRFYGYTF

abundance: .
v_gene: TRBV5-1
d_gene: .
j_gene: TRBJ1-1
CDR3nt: TGCGCCAGCAGATGGACGCGCGAGAACACTGAAGCTTTCTTT
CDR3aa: CASRWTRENTEAFF

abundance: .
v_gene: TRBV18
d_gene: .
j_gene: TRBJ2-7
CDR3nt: TGTGCCAGCTCACCGGAAGGGCGCCTGACCTACGAGCAGTACTTC
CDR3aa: CASSPEGRLTYEQYF

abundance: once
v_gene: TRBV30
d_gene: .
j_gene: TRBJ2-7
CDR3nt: TGTGCCTGGAGTACCCCACCGGGGCTCTACGAGCAGTACTTC
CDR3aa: CAWSTPPGLYEQYF

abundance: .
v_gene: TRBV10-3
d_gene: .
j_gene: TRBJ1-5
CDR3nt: TGTGCCATCAGGGGGGACGGGCTAAATCAGCCCCAGCATTTT
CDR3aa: CAIRGDGLNQPQHF

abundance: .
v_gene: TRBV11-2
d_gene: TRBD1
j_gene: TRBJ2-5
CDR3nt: TGTGCCAGCAGTCCTCTTTGGACAGGAGAAGAGACCCAGTACTTC
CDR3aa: CASSPLWTGEETQYF

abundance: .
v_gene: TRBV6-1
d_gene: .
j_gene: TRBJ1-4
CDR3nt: TGTGCCAGCAGTGTAGGACAGACTAATGAAAAACTGTTTTTT
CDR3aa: CASSVGQTNEKLFF

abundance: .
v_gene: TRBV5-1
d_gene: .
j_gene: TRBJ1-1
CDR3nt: TGCGCCAGCTCCCAAGCCGCCTCACAGGGAGGAGATGAAGCTTTCTTT
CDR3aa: CASSQAASQGGDEAFF

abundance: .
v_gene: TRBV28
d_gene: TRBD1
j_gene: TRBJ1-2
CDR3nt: TGTGCCAGCAGACTGGGACAGAACTATGGCTACACCTTC
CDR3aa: CASRLGQNYGYTF

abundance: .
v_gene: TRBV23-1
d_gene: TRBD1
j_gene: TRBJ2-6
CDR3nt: TGCGCCAGCAGTCACCGGGACAGAATCCACACTGGGGCCAACGTCCTGACTTTC
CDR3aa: CASSHRDRIHTGANVLTF

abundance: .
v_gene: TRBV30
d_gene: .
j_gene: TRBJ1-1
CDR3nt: TGTGCCTGGATTCAGGGGTATACTGAAGCTTTCTTT
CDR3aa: CAWIQGYTEAFF

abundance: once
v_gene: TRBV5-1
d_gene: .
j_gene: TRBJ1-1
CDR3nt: TGCGCCAGCAGCTTGGAAGGGGGTCGCACTGAAGCTTTCTTT
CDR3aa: CASSLEGGRTEAFF

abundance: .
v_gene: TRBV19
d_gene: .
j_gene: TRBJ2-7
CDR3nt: TGTGCCAGTAGGTTGGCAGGGGGGCCCTACGAGCAGTACTTC
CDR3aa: CASRLAGGPYEQYF

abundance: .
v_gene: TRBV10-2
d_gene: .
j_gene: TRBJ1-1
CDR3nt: TGCGCCAGCAGTGCGGAGGAGGGAGGGAAGAACACTGAAGCTTTCTTT
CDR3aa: CASSAEEGGKNTEAFF

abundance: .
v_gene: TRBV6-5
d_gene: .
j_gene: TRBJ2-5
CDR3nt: TGTGCCAGCACCTACGGGCGGGGCCAAGAGACCCAGTACTTC
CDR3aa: CASTYGRGQETQYF

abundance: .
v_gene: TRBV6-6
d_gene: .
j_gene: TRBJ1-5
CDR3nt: TGTGCCAGCAGTTACTGGGGGGGGGAGCCCCAGCATTTT
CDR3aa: CASSYWGGEPQHF

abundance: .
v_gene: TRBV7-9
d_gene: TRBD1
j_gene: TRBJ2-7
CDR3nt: TGTGCCAGCAGCGCCCCGGGACAGGGCCTCTACGAGCAGTACTTC
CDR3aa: CASSAPGQGLYEQYF

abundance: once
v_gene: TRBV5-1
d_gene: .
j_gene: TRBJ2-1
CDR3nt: TGCGCCAGCAGCTACAGCTACAATGAGCAGTTCTTC
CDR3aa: CASSYSYNEQFF

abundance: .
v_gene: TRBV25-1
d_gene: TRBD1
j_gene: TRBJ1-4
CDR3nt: TGTGCCAGCAGGATAACAGGGGGAAAGAATGAAAAACTGTTTTTT
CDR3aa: CASRITGGKNEKLFF

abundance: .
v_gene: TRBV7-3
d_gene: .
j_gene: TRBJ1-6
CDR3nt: TGTGCCAGCAGCTTAGAGCCAGGGAAATATAATTCACCCCTCCACTTT
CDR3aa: CASSLEPGKYNSPLHF

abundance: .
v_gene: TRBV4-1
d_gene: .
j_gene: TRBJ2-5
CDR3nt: TGCGCCAGCAGCCAAGATATCGGGGGGCGGCCCCAGTACTTC
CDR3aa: CASSQDIGGRPQYF

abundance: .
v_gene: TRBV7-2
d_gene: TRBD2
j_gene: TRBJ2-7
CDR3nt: TGTGCCAGCAGCAGGTTAGCGGGGGGCATATGGGAGCAGTACTTC
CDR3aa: CASSRLAGGIWEQYF

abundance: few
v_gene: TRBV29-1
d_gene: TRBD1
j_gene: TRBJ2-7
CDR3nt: TGCAGCTTTAGCCCCCCGACAGGGGGCCACGAGCAGTACTTC
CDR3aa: CSFSPPTGGHEQYF

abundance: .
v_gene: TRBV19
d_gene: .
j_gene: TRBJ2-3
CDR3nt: TGTGCCAGTTCGATGGACGTCAGTAGCACAGATACGCAGTATTTT
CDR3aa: CASSMDVSSTDTQYF

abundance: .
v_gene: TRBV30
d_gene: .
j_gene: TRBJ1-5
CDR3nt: TGTGCCTGGAACCTTGGGGGACAGCCCCAGCATTTT
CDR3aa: CAWNLGGQPQHF

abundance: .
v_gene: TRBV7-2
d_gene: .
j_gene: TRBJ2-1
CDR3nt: TGTGCCAGCATCCCACAGCCCTACTCCTACAATGAGCAGTTCTTC
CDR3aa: CASIPQPYSYNEQFF

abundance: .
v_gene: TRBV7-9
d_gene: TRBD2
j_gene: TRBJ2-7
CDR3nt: TGTGCCAGCAGCGCACAGCGGGGGGGTTCGTACGAGCAGTACTTC
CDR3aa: CASSAQRGGSYEQYF

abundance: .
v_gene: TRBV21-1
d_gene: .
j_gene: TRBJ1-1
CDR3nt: TGTGCCAGCAGCACGACAGGGCCTGAGAACACTGAAGCTTTCTTT
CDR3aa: CASSTTGPENTEAFF

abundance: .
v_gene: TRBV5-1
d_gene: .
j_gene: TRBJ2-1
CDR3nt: TGCGCCAGTTCCGGGTTACAATCGCACAATGAGCAGTTCTTC
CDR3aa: CASSGLQSHNEQFF

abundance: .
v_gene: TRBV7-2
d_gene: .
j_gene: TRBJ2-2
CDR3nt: TGTGCCAGCAGCTTCAATGCCCGGGGGGAGCTGTTTTTT
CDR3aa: CASSFNARGELFF

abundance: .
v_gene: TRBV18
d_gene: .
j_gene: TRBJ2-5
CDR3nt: TGTGCCAGCTCACCGCAAGGCCGGCAAGAGACCCAGTACTTC
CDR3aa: CASSPQGRQETQYF

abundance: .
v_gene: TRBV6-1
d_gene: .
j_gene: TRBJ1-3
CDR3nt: TGTGCCAGCAGTGAAGCAGGGGTGAGAGGAAACACCATATATTTT
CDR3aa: CASSEAGVRGNTIYF

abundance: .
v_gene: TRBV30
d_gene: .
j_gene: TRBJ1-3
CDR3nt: TGTGCCTGGAGTGCCTCTTCCCTCACCCACTCTGGAAACACCATATATTTT
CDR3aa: CAWSASSLTHSGNTIYF

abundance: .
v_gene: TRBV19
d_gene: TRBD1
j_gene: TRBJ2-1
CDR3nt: TGTGCCAGTAGTATCAGGACAGGGTTTAGCTCCTACAATGAGCAGTTCTTC
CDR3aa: CASSIRTGFSSYNEQFF

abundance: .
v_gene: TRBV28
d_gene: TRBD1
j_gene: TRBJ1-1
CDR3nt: TGTGCCAGCAGTTTTGAGCAGGGGGCTAGAGCTTTCTTT
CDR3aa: CASSFEQGARAFF

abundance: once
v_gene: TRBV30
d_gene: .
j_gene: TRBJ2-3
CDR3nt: TGTGCCTGGAGGCGCTCGGACACGCCGCAGTATTTT
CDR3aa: CAWRRSDTPQYF

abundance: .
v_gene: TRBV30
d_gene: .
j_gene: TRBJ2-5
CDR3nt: TGTGCCTGGAGTGGTAGTTTCGGTGGAGAGACCCAGTACTTC
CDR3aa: CAWSGSFGGETQYF